This T cell receptor beta chain derives from a study of cytomegalovirus exposure and HLA in healthy donors. Amplification used 60 Vbeta primers and 13 Jbeta primers. TCRdb's table, derived via immunoSEQ multiplex PCR, lists solely in-frame clones and lacks some. The sample contains fewer than 250,000 clones, roughly 80% of which appear only once. CDR3 length: 12 amino acids. V lost 9 bases and J 2 bases, leaving 10 bases between the germline ends. Per germline, CDR1 SNHLY and CDR2 FYNNEI. Source material: PBMCs. The chain is built from TRBV2 and TRBJ1-2, with unresolved D. This receptor was taken from a man aged 25 to 40 in good health and CMV-seronegative. The DNA of the CDR3 is TGTGCCAGTAACGAGATCAACTATGGCTACACCTTC. It yields the protein CASNEINYGYTF.